A selection of T cell receptor beta chains follows, all from one sample in a study of beta chain features in type 1 diabetes. Profiling relied on immunoSEQ multiplex PCR, and the TCRdb table lists in-frame clones only, not all of them. The table lists roughly 610,000 clones, roughly 15% of them singletons. The source material was naive CD4+ T cells from blood. These receptors all stem from a young man in good health. Each CDR3 is given with its conserved first and last residue. The order of the fields is V gene, J gene, clone size, D gene, CDR3 DNA, CDR3 protein. A D gene is named only where the DNA matches it firmly. Part of the rows lack a size; the others show once, few, many or a class for expanded clones.

TRBV7-2,TRBJ2-1,.,TRBD2,TGTGCCAGCAGCCTAACCCCCTATAACAGCGGGAGGGCAAATGAGCAGTTCTTC,CASSLTPYNSGRANEQFF
TRBV10-3,TRBJ1-3,.,.,TGTGCCATCAGTGAGTCGCGCACCTCTGGAAACACCATATATTTT,CAISESRTSGNTIYF
TRBV30,TRBJ2-3,.,.,TGTGCCTGGAGGAGGACAGATACGCAGTATTTT,CAWRRTDTQYF
TRBV6-5,TRBJ1-1,once,.,TGTGCCAGCAGTTCCACAACTCAGGGCACTGAAGCTTTCTTT,CASSSTTQGTEAFF
TRBV7-3,TRBJ2-7,.,TRBD1,TGTGCCAGCAGCTTACTCGGGGACAGCCAAGACGCCTACGAGCAGTACTTC,CASSLLGDSQDAYEQYF
TRBV16,TRBJ1-2,.,.,TGTGCCAGCAGCACGGACAGCTATGGCTACACCTTC,CASSTDSYGYTF
TRBV5-1,TRBJ2-3,.,.,TGCGCCAGCAGCTATGGACAGACAGATACGCAGTATTTT,CASSYGQTDTQYF
TRBV7-2,TRBJ2-7,.,.,TGTGCCAGCAGCTTGTCGACAGGTATCACCTACGAGCAGTACTTC,CASSLSTGITYEQYF
TRBV27,TRBJ1-5,.,.,TGTGCCAGCAGTTTAGCCGGGTTCGGCCAGCCCCAGCATTTT,CASSLAGFGQPQHF
TRBV5-1,TRBJ2-7,few,.,TGCGCCAGCAGCTTGGAGGGGATGACCTACGAGCAGTACTTC,CASSLEGMTYEQYF
TRBV5-1,TRBJ1-4,.,TRBD1,TGCGCCAGCAGCCAGGGACAGTTTAATGAAAAACTGTTTTTT,CASSQGQFNEKLFF
TRBV7-9,TRBJ1-1,.,.,TGTGCCAGCAGCTTGGCCCTCGGGAAGGAAGCTTTCTTT,CASSLALGKEAFF
TRBV9,TRBJ1-5,few,.,TGTGCCAGCAGCGTCGATGGGGGCGATCAGCCCCAGCATTTT,CASSVDGGDQPQHF
TRBV7-3,TRBJ2-3,few,TRBD1,TGTGCCAGCAGCCAGTGGACAGGTAGCAATCCATTGGATACGCAGTATTTT,CASSQWTGSNPLDTQYF
TRBV27,TRBJ1-1,.,TRBD1,TGTGCCAGCACCAAAACAGGGGTAATCACTGAAGCTTTCTTT,CASTKTGVITEAFF
TRBV23-1,TRBJ2-1,many,.,TGCGCCAGCAGTCAATCAGCGAAAGGGGGCTCCTACAATGAGCAGTTCTTC,CASSQSAKGGSYNEQFF
TRBV7-7,TRBJ2-2,.,.,TGTGCCAGCAGCTTAGCCCCAGAGAACACCGGGGAGCTGTTTTTT,CASSLAPENTGELFF
TRBV7-2,TRBJ1-2,.,.,TGTGCCAGCAGCTTAGTTGGAGTCTACACCTTC,CASSLVGVYTF
TRBV30,TRBJ2-7,.,.,TGTGCCTGGAGTGACCCGGGTGCCTACGAGCAGTACTTC,CAWSDPGAYEQYF
TRBV11-2,TRBJ1-2,few,.,TGTGCCAGCAGCTTATATTTGAGTTATGGCTACACCTTC,CASSLYLSYGYTF
TRBV5-1,TRBJ2-3,.,.,TGCGCCAGCAGCTTGGGTATAGGACAGAGAACAGATACGCAGTATTTT,CASSLGIGQRTDTQYF
TRBV27,TRBJ1-1,few,TRBD1,TGTGCCAGCAGGCCTCGACAGGGGGACACTGAAGCTTTCTTT,CASRPRQGDTEAFF
TRBV18,TRBJ2-5,.,.,TGTGCCAGCTCGGATGCAGGGTACCCTAAAGAGACCCAGTACTTC,CASSDAGYPKETQYF
TRBV9,TRBJ1-3,few,.,TGTGCCAGCAAAAGAGACTCTGGAAACACCATATATTTT,CASKRDSGNTIYF
TRBV6-1,TRBJ2-7,few,.,TGTGCCAGCAGTGAATACAACTACGAGCAGTACTTC,CASSEYNYEQYF
TRBV10-3,TRBJ2-1,many,TRBD2,TGTGCCACGCTATTAGCGGGAGGGGACAATGAGCAGTTCTTC,CATLLAGGDNEQFF
TRBV5-1,TRBJ2-5,.,TRBD1,TGCGCCAGCAGCTTACAGGGGCAGGGGGAGACCCAGTACTTC,CASSLQGQGETQYF
TRBV27,TRBJ2-3,few,.,TGTGCCAGCAGTTTAGGTCTAGCCTTTTTCTCCGGTAGCACAGATACGCAGTATTTT,CASSLGLAFFSGSTDTQYF
TRBV18,TRBJ1-1,.,TRBD1,TGTGCCAGCTCACCACTAAACAACCCGAGCCGGGACAGGGGTAGCACTGAAGCTTTCTTT,CASSPLNNPSRDRGSTEAFF
TRBV12-5,TRBJ2-1,few,TRBD2,TGTGCTAGTGCGACCTCCCCAGCGGGGGGGCCGCGTTCCAATGAGCAGTTCTTC,CASATSPAGGPRSNEQFF
TRBV7-2,TRBJ2-5,few,.,TGTGCCAGCAGCCAAGGACGGTCGGAGACCCAGTACTTC,CASSQGRSETQYF
TRBV2,TRBJ2-7,few,TRBD1,TGTGCCAGCAGTACTAACAGGGGGTGGTCCTACGAGCAGTACTTC,CASSTNRGWSYEQYF
TRBV6-1,TRBJ1-1,.,TRBD1,TGTGCCAGCAGTGGAGGGACAGGGAGCACTGAAGCTTTCTTT,CASSGGTGSTEAFF
TRBV5-6,TRBJ2-7,.,.,TGTGCCAGCAGCAGGGGCGGAATCGAGCAGTACTTC,CASSRGGIEQYF
TRBV30,TRBJ2-3,.,.,TGTGCCTGGAGTTCAGGGAGCGGTCGCACAGATACGCAGTATTTT,CAWSSGSGRTDTQYF
TRBV9,TRBJ2-2,.,TRBD1,TGTGCCAGCAGCGCACAGGGGGCGTACACCGGGGAGCTGTTTTTT,CASSAQGAYTGELFF
TRBV18,TRBJ1-1,few,.,TGTGCCAGCTCACCAAATGTACAGCCCACTGAAGCTTTCTTT,CASSPNVQPTEAFF
TRBV7-9,TRBJ1-2,few,TRBD1,TGTGCCAGCAGCTTCCTCGGACAGGGTGACTATGGCTACACCTTC,CASSFLGQGDYGYTF
TRBV7-2,TRBJ2-7,.,.,TGTGCCAGCAGCTTAGAACAGCCCCTCGAGCAGTACTTC,CASSLEQPLEQYF
TRBV7-9,TRBJ1-3,few,.,TGTGCCAGCAGCCCCGGGAACCCTGGAAACACCATATATTTT,CASSPGNPGNTIYF
TRBV2,TRBJ1-2,few,.,TGTGCCAGCAGTGAAAGCCCATTTGGCTACACCTTC,CASSESPFGYTF
TRBV7-9,TRBJ2-5,.,.,TGTGCCAGCAGCACCGACCGGGACATTCGGGAGACCCAGTACTTC,CASSTDRDIRETQYF
TRBV5-1,TRBJ2-7,few,TRBD1,TGCGCCAGCAGCGCCGCGCCGGGACAGGGGGCCTACGAGCAGTACTTC,CASSAAPGQGAYEQYF
TRBV7-2,TRBJ2-7,.,TRBD1,TGTGCCAGCAGCTTAGAGGGACAGGCAATCAGGAGCTCCTACGAGCAGTACTTC,CASSLEGQAIRSSYEQYF
TRBV7-2,TRBJ1-1,.,TRBD1,TGTGCCAGCAGCATAGGACAGGGGAACACTGAAGCTTTCTTT,CASSIGQGNTEAFF
TRBV10-3,TRBJ2-2,.,TRBD2,TGTGCCATCACTGGACTAGCGGGAGGGCCTGCCACCGGGGAGCTGTTTTTT,CAITGLAGGPATGELFF
TRBV20-1,TRBJ2-7,few,.,TGCAGTGGCAAGGTGTCCTACGAGCAGTACTTC,CSGKVSYEQYF
TRBV5-1,TRBJ2-7,.,.,TGCGCCAGCAGCTTCCAACCCTCCTACGAGCAGTACTTC,CASSFQPSYEQYF
TRBV2,TRBJ2-3,few,TRBD1,TGTGCCAGCACCCGGACAGGTAGCACAGATACGCAGTATTTT,CASTRTGSTDTQYF